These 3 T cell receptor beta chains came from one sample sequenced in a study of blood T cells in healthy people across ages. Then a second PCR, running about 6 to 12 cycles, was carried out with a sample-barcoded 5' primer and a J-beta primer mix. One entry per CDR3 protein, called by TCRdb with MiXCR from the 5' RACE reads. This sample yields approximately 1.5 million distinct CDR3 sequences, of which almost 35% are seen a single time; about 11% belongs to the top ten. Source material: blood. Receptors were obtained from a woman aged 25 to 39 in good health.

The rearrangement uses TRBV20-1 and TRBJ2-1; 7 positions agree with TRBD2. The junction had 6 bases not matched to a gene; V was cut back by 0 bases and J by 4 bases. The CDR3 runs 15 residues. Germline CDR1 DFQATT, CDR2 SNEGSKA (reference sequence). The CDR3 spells CSARDRASGYNEQFF. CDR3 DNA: TGCAGTGCTAGAGATAGGGCTAGCGGTTACAATGAGCAGTTCTTC.

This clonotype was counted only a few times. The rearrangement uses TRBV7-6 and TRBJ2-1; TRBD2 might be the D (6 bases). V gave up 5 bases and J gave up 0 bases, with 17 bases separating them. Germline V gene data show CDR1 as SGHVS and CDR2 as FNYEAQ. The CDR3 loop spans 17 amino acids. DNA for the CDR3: TGTGCCAGCAGCCCCTCCATAGCGGCGAGCTCCTACAATGAGCAGTTCTTC. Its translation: CASSPSIAASSYNEQFF.

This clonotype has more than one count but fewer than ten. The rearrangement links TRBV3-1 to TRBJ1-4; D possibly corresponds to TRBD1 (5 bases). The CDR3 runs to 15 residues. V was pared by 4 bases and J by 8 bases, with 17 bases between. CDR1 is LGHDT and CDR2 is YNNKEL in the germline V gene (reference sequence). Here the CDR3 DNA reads TGTGCCAGCAGCCGAGGGACGGTTCCTGGAGAAAAACTGTTTTTT. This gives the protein CASSRGTVPGEKLFF.